These T cell receptor beta chains were read from a single sample in a study of blood T cell repertoires in COVID-19. Using immunoSEQ multiplex PCR, the repertoire was profiled, and TCRdb retains in-frame clones only, with some absent. The sample lists around 88,000 clones, approximately 81% occurring once. The source material was peripheral blood. The receptors shown here come from a man aged 55-75 years with acute or convalescent COVID-19. Both conserved end residues are trimmed from each CDR3. Fields, in order: CDR3 protein, J gene, CDR3 length, V gene, D gene. D genes are given only for firm matches.

CDR3: ASSIRTGASGYT; J: TRBJ1-2; length: 12; V: TRBV19; D: TRBD1
CDR3: ASSPYRGRTDTQY; J: TRBJ2-3; length: 13; V: TRBV7-6; D: TRBD1
CDR3: ASSNQRSGGGNEQY; J: TRBJ2-7; length: 14; V: TRBV7-9; D: NA
CDR3: ASSVTANSYNEQF; J: TRBJ2-1; length: 13; V: TRBV5-4; D: NA
CDR3: ASSTDGNSPLH; J: TRBJ1-6; length: 11; V: TRBV9; D: NA
CDR3: ASSLDRAFGSMNTEAF; J: TRBJ1-1; length: 16; V: TRBV5-6; D: NA
CDR3: ASSGTKVSYEQY; J: TRBJ2-7; length: 12; V: TRBV19; D: NA
CDR3: ASSLEPGGTSGSVYEQY; J: TRBJ2-7; length: 17; V: TRBV5-1; D: TRBD2
CDR3: ASSPSSWNTEAF; J: TRBJ1-1; length: 12; V: TRBV7-2; D: NA
CDR3: ASSIRLPATSYSYGYT; J: TRBJ1-2; length: 16; V: TRBV19; D: NA
CDR3: ASRQGLYTDTQY; J: TRBJ2-3; length: 12; V: TRBV28; D: NA
CDR3: ASSLDRDNSPLH; J: TRBJ1-6; length: 12; V: TRBV27; D: TRBD1
CDR3: AISTGYNQPQH; J: TRBJ1-5; length: 11; V: TRBV10-3; D: NA
CDR3: ASSLTGVQETQY; J: TRBJ2-5; length: 12; V: TRBV5-6; D: NA
CDR3: ASSLRGPDTQY; J: TRBJ2-3; length: 11; V: TRBV5-4; D: TRBD1
CDR3: ASSSRGSDIQY; J: TRBJ2-4; length: 11; V: TRBV7-9; D: NA
CDR3: ASSSPGQGSYNEQF; J: TRBJ2-1; length: 14; V: TRBV5-4; D: TRBD1
CDR3: ASSGGQANEKLF; J: TRBJ1-4; length: 12; V: TRBV5-4; D: TRBD1
CDR3: ASSLGVKRGAVTDTQY; J: TRBJ2-3; length: 16; V: TRBV13; D: TRBD2
CDR3: ASSLGVGAGEQY; J: TRBJ2-7; length: 12; V: TRBV7-2; D: NA
CDR3: ASSLRQLTEAF; J: TRBJ1-1; length: 11; V: TRBV12-3/TRBV12-4; D: NA
CDR3: ASSSARTGRMGETQY; J: TRBJ2-5; length: 15; V: TRBV5-4; D: TRBD1
CDR3: ASSETAGGGNEQF; J: TRBJ2-1; length: 13; V: TRBV10-1; D: TRBD2
CDR3: ASSLDSSNTGELF; J: TRBJ2-2; length: 13; V: TRBV5-1; D: NA
CDR3: ATSRDTGSSY; J: TRBJ2-5; length: 10; V: TRBV15; D: NA
CDR3: ASSVTGTGSGNTIY; J: TRBJ1-3; length: 14; V: TRBV7-2; D: TRBD1
CDR3: ASSVGPNEQF; J: TRBJ2-1; length: 10; V: TRBV9; D: NA
CDR3: ASGLRSSGTDTQY; J: TRBJ2-3; length: 13; V: TRBV12-5; D: NA
CDR3: ASSLEYRGYNSPLH; J: TRBJ1-6; length: 14; V: TRBV5-5; D: TRBD1
CDR3: ASSPGLFNTEAF; J: TRBJ1-1; length: 12; V: TRBV6-5; D: NA
CDR3: ASSTDRGFNNEQF; J: TRBJ2-1; length: 13; V: TRBV28; D: TRBD1
CDR3: ASSPRGGVYTGELF; J: TRBJ2-2; length: 14; V: TRBV7-2; D: TRBD2
CDR3: ASSLIKNTEAF; J: TRBJ1-1; length: 11; V: TRBV7-9; D: NA
CDR3: ASSQTSGYEQY; J: TRBJ2-7; length: 11; V: TRBV4-2; D: TRBD2
CDR3: ASSLAGTVNTGELF; J: TRBJ2-2; length: 14; V: TRBV5-6; D: TRBD1
CDR3: ASGTGGNEQF; J: TRBJ2-1; length: 10; V: TRBV7-2; D: TRBD1
CDR3: ATSDLETETQY; J: TRBJ2-5; length: 11; V: TRBV24-1; D: NA
CDR3: ASSLVASGRNIQY; J: TRBJ2-4; length: 13; V: TRBV7-9; D: TRBD2
CDR3: ASSHGTGANQPQH; J: TRBJ1-5; length: 13; V: TRBV5-4; D: TRBD1
CDR3: SVEVRTGGSEAF; J: TRBJ1-1; length: 12; V: TRBV29-1; D: TRBD1
CDR3: ASSPGTGSTGELF; J: TRBJ2-2; length: 13; V: TRBV5-6; D: TRBD1
CDR3: ASSSTSGGFNEQF; J: TRBJ2-1; length: 13; V: TRBV7-8; D: TRBD2
CDR3: ASSLSTGSRQETQY; J: TRBJ2-5; length: 14; V: TRBV27; D: TRBD1
CDR3: AISDRWRGYT; J: TRBJ1-2; length: 10; V: TRBV6-5; D: NA
CDR3: ASSNLQGSGKGF; J: TRBJ1-1; length: 12; V: TRBV19; D: NA